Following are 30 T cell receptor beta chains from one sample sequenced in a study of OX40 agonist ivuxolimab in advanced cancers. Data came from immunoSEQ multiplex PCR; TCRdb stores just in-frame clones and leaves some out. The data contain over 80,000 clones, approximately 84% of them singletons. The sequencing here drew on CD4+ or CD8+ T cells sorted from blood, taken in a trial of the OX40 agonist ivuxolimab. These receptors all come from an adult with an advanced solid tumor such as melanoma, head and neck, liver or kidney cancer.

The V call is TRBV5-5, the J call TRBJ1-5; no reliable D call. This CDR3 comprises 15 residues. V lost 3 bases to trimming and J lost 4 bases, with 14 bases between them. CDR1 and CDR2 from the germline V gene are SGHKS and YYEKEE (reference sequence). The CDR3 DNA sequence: TGTGCCAGCAGCTCCATCGGGGTAGGTAATCAGCCCCAGCATTTT. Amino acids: CASSSIGVGNQPQHF.

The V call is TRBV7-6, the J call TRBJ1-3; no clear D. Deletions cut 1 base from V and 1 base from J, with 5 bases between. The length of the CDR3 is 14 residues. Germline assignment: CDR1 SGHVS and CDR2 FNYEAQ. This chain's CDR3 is CASSLGASGNTIYF. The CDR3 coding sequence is TGTGCCAGCAGCTTAGGGGCATCTGGAAACACCATATATTTT.

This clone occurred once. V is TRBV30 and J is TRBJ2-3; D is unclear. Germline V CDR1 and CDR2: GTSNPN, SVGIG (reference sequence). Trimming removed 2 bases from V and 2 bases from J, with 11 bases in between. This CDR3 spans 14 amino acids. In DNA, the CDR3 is TGTGCCTGGAGTACCCCCCGGTTCACAGATACGCAGTATTTT. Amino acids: CAWSTPRFTDTQYF.

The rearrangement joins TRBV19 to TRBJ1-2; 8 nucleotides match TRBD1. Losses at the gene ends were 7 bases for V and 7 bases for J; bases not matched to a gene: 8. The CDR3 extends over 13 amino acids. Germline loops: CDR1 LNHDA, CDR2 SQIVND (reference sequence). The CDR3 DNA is TGTGCCAGTACCCTGCAGGGGGCAAGTGGCTACACCTTC. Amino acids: CASTLQGASGYTF.

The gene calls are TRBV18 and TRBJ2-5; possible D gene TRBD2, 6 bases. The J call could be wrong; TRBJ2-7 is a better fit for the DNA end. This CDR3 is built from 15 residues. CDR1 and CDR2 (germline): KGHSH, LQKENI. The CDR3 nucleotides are TGTGCCAGCTCACCACAGGCGGGACCGGGATACGAGCAGTACTTC. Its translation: CASSPQAGPGYEQYF.

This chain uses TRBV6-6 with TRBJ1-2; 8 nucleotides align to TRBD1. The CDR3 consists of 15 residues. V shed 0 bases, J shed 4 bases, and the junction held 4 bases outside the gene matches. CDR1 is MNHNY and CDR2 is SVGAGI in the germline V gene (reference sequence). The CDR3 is CASSYSGQGGYGYTF. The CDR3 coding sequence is TGTGCCAGCAGTTACTCCGGACAGGGAGGCTATGGCTACACCTTC.

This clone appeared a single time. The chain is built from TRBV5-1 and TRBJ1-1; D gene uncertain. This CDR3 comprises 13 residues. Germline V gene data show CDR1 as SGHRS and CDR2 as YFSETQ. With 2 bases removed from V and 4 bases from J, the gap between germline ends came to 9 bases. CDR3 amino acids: CASSLGPITEAFF. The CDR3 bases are TGCGCCAGCAGCTTAGGACCCATCACTGAAGCTTTCTTT.

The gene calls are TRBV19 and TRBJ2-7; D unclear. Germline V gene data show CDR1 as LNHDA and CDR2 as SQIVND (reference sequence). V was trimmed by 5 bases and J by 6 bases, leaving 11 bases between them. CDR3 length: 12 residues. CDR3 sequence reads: CASSEGQREQYF. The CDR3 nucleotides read TGTGCCAGTAGTGAAGGCCAGCGCGAGCAGTACTTC.

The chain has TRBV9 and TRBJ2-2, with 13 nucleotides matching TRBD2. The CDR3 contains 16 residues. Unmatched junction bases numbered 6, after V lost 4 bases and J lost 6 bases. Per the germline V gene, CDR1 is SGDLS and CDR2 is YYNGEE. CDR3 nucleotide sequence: TGTGCCAGCAGCCCCCGGACTAGCGGGAGAGCCGGGGAGCTGTTTTTT. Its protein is CASSPRTSGRAGELFF.

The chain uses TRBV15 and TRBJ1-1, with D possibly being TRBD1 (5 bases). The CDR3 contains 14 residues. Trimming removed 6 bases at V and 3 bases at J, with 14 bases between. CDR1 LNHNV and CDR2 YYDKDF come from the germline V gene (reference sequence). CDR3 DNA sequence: TGTGCCACCAGGGAACGACAGAGCGACACTGAAGCTTTCTTT. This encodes CATRERQSDTEAFF.

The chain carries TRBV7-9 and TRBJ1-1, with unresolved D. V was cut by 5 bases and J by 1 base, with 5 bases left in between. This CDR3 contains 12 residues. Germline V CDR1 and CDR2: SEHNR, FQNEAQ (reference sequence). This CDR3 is CASSQRNTEAFF. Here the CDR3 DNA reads TGTGCCAGCAGCCAGAGGAACACTGAAGCTTTCTTT.

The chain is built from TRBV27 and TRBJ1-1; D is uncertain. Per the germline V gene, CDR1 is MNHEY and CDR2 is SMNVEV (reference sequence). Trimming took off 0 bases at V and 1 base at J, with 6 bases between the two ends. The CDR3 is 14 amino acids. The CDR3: CASSLSSGNTEAFF. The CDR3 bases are TGTGCCAGCAGTTTATCCTCAGGGAACACTGAAGCTTTCTTT.

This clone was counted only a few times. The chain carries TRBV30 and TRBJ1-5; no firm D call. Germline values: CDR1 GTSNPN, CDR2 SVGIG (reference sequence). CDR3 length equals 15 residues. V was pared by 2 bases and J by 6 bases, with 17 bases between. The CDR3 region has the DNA TGTGCCTGGAGTCATCTAAGAGGGAGAGGTCAGCCCCAGCATTTT. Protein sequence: CAWSHLRGRGQPQHF.

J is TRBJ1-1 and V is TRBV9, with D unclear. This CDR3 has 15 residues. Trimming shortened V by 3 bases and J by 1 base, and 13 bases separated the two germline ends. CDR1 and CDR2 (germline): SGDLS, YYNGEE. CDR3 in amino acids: CASSAHSHGNTEAFF. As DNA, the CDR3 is TGTGCCAGCAGCGCCCACTCGCACGGGAACACTGAAGCTTTCTTT. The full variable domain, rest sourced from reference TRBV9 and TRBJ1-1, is DSGVTQTPKHLITATGQRVTLRCSPRSGDLSVYWYQQSLDQGLQFLIQYYNGEERAKGNILERFSAQQFPDLHSELNLSSLELGDSALYFCASSAHSHGNTEAFFGQGTRLTVV.

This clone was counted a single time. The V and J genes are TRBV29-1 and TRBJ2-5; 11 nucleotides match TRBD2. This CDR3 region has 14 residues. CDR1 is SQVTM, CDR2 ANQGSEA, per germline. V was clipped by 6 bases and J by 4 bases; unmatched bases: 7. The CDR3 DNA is TGCAGCGTGGTACTAGCGGGGGCCCGAGAGACCCAGTACTTC. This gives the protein CSVVLAGARETQYF. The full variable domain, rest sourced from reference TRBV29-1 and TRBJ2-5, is SAVISQKPSRDICQRGTSLTIQCQVDSQVTMMFWYRQQPGQSLTLIATANQGSEATYESGFVIDKFPISRPNLTFSTLTVSNMSPEDSSIYLCSVVLAGARETQYFGPGTRLLVL.

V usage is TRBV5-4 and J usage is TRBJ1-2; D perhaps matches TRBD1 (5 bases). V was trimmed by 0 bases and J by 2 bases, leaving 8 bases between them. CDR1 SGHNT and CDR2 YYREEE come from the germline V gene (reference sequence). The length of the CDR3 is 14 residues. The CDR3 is CASSLGGGNYGYTF. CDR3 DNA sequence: TGTGCCAGCAGCTTGGGGGGCGGGAACTATGGCTACACCTTC.

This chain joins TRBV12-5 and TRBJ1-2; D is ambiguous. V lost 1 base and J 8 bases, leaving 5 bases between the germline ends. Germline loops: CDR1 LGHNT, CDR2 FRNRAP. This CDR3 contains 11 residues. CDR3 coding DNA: TGTGCTAGTGGTTTGGCATCGGGCTACACCTTC. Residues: CASGLASGYTF.

CDR3 DNA sequence: TGTGCCAGCAAGGGGACAGGAATTTTCACAGATACGCAGTATTTT. Protein: CASKGTGIFTDTQYF. The chain has TRBV2 and TRBJ2-3; 8 bases agree with TRBD1. This CDR3 has 15 amino acids. The V segment lost 7 bases and the J segment 2 bases; nucleotides outside the gene matches: 8. The germline gives CDR1 SNHLY, CDR2 FYNNEI.

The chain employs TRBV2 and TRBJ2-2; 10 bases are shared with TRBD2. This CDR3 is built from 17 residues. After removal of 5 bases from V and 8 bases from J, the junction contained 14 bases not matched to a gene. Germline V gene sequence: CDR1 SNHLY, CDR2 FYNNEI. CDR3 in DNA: TGTGCCAGCAGTAGAGTGGCCCTAGCGGGGGCCTCGGGGGAGCTGTTTTTT. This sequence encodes CASSRVALAGASGELFF.

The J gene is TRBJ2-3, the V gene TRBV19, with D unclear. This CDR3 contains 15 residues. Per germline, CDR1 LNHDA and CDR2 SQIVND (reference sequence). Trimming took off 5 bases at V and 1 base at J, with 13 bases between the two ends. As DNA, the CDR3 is TGTGCCAGTAGTTTCCGGCCCACAGGCACAGATACGCAGTATTTT. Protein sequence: CASSFRPTGTDTQYF.

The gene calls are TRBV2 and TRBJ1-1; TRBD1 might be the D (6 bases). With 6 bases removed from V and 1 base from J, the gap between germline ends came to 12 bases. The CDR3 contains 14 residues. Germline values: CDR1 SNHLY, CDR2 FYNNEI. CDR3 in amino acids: CASRTTTGNTEAFF. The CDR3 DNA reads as TGTGCCAGCAGAACGACGACAGGGAACACTGAAGCTTTCTTT.

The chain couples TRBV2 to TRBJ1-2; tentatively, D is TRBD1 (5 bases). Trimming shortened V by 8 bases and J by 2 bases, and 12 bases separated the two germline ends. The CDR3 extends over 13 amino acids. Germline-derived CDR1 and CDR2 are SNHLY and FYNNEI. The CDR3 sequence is CASSPDKNYGYTF. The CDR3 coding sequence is TGTGCCAGCTCCCCGGACAAAAACTATGGCTACACCTTC. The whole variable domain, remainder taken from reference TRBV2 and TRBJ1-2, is EPEVTQTPSHQVTQMGQEVILRCVPISNHLYFYWYRQILGQKVEFLVSFYNNEISEKSEIFDDQFSVERPDGSNFTLKIRSTKLEDSAMYFCASSPDKNYGYTFGSGTRLTVV.

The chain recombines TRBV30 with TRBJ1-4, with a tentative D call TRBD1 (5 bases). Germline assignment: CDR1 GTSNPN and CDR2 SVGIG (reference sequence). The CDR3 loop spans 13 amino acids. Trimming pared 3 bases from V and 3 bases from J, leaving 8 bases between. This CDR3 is CAWRGQANEKLFF. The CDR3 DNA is TGTGCCTGGAGGGGGCAGGCTAATGAAAAACTGTTTTTT.

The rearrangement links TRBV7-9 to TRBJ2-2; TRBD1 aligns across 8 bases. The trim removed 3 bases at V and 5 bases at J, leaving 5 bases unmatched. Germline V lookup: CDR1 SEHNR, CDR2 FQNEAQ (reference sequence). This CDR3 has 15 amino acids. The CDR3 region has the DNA TGTGCCAGCAGCTTCCCAGGGGGCCATACCGGGGAGCTGTTTTTT. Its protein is CASSFPGGHTGELFF. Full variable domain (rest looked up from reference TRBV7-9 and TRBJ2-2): DTGVSQNPRHKITKRGQNVTFRCDPISEHNRLYWYRQTLGQGPEFLTYFQNEAQLEKSRLLSDRFSAERPKGSFSTLEIQRTEQGDSAMYLCASSFPGGHTGELFFGEGSRLTVL.

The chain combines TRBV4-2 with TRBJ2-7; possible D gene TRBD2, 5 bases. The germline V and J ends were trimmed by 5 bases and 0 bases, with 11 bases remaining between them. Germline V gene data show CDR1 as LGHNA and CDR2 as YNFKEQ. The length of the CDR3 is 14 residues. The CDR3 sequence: CASSSGLSSYEQYF. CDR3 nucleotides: TGTGCCAGCAGCTCTGGACTGAGCTCCTACGAGCAGTACTTC.

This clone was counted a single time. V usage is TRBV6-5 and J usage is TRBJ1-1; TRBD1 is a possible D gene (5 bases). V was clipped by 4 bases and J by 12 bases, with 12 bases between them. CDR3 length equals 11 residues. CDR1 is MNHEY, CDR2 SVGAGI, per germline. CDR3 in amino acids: CASSLMGETFF. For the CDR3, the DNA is TGTGCCAGCAGTTTGATGGGGGAAACTTTCTTT.

The CDR3 DNA follows: TGCGCCAGCAGCCAGGGGGCTCTGAACACTGAAGCTTTCTTT. Its translation: CASSQGALNTEAFF. This rearrangement joins TRBV5-1 to TRBJ1-1; 8 positions match TRBD1. The ends lost 4 bases at V and 0 bases at J; junction bases unmatched: 2. Germline V gene sequence: CDR1 SGHRS, CDR2 YFSETQ. There are 14 residues in the CDR3. Based on the CDR3 plus reference TRBV5-1 and TRBJ1-1, the full variable domain is KAGVTQTPRYLIKTRGQQVTLSCSPISGHRSVSWYQQTPGQGLQFLFEYFSETQRNKGNFPGRFSGRQFSNSRSEMNVSTLELGDSALYLCASSQGALNTEAFFGQGTRLTVV.

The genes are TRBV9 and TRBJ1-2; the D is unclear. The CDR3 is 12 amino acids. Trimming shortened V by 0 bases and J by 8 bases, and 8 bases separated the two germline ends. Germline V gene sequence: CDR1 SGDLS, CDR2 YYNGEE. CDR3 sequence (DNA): TGTGCCAGCAGCGTAGATTCGGGGGGCTACACCTTC. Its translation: CASSVDSGGYTF.

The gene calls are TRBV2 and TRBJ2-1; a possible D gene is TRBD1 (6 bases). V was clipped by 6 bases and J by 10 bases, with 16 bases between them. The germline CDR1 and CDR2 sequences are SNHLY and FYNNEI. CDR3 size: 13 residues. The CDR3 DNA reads TGTGCCAGCAGCCAATCGCGGACAGTCGAGCAGTTCTTC. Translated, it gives CASSQSRTVEQFF. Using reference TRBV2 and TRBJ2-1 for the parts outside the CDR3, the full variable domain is EPEVTQTPSHQVTQMGQEVILRCVPISNHLYFYWYRQILGQKVEFLVSFYNNEISEKSEIFDDQFSVERPDGSNFTLKIRSTKLEDSAMYFCASSQSRTVEQFFGPGTRLTVL.

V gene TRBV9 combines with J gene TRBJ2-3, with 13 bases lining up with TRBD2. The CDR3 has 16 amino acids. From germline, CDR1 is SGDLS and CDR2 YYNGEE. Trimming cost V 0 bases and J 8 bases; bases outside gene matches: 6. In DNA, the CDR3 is TGTGCCAGCAGCGTAGCTACAGGACTAGCGGGAGCTACGCAGTATTTT. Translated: CASSVATGLAGATQYF.